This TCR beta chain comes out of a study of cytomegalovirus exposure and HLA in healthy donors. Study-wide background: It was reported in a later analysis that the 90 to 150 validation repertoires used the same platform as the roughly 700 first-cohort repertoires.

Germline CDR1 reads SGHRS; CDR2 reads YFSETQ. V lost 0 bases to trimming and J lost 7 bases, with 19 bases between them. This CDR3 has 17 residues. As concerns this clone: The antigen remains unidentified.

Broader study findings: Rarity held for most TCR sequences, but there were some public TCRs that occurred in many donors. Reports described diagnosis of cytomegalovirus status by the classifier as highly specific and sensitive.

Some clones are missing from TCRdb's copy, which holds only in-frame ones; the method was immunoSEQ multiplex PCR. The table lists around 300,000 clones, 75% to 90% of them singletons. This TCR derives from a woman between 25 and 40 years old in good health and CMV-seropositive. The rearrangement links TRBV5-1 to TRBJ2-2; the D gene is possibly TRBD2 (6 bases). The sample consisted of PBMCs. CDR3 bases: TGCGCCAGCAGCTTGGCCGGGGGAGCCCGAGTGGGCGGGGAGCTGTTTTTT. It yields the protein CASSLAGGARVGGELFF.